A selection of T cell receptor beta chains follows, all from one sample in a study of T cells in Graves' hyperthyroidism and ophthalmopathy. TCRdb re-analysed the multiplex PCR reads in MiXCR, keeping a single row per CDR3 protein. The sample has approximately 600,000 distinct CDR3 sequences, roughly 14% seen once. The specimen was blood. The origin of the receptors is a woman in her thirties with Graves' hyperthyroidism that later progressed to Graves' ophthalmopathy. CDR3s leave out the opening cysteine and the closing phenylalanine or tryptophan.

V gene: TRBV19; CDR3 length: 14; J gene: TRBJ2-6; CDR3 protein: ASSRPGRSGANVLT
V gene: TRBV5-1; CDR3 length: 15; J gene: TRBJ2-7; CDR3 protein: ASSLDAGTSVYYEQY
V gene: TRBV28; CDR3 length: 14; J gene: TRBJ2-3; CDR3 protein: ASSLTGGPSVDTQY
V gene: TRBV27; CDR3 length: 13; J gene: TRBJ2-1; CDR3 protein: ASSLRTGLYNEQF
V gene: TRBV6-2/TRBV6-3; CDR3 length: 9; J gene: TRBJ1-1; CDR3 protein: ASRLYTEAF
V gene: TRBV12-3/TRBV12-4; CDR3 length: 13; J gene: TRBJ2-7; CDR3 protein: ASSLLREYYYEQY
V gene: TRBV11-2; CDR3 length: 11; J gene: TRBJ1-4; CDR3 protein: ASSLGPLTGLF
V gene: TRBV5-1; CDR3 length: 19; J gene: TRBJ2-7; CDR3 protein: ASSLPPIGDRGTSGYYEQY
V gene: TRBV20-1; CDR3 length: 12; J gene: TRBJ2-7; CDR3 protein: SAAGLAGDYEQY
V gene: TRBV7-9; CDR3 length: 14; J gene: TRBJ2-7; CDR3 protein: ASSPDQWDRGYEQY
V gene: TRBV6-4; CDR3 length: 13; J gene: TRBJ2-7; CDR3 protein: ASSWTSGPTYEQY
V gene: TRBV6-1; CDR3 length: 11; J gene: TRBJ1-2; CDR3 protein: ASRDDSMGGYT
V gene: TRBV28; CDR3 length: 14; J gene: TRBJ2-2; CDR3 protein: ASSATGGLNTGELF
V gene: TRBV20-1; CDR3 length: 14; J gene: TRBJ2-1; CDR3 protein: SAPGQGARRNNEQF